Following are 9 T cell receptor beta chains from one sample sequenced in a study of human T cells and chemical hapten exposure. TCRdb re-called the RACE reads with MiXCR, one entry per CDR3 protein. Here the sample spans 250,000 or so distinct CDR3 sequences, almost 8% being singletons. Noted time point: pre-sensitization, week 0. The treatment is: therapeutic diphenylcyclopropenone sensitization with weekly scalp DPC. This material consisted of whole blood, taken in connection with sensitization to the hapten diphenylcyclopropenone (DPC). The receptors derive from a man younger than 35 with alopecia areata. Some clones in this sample may be carry-over from other donors' samples.

The chain couples TRBV7-8 to TRBJ2-3, with D perhaps given as TRBD1 or TRBD2 (7 bases each). V lost 3 bases and J 2 bases, leaving 15 bases between the germline ends. The CDR3 is made up of 16 amino acids. CDR1 and CDR2 from the germline V gene are SGHVS and FQNEAQ. The CDR3: CASSFFQGGVTDTQYF. The CDR3 DNA reads as TGTGCCAGCAGCTTTTTTCAGGGGGGGGTCACAGATACGCAGTATTTT.

This chain connects TRBV28 to TRBJ1-5; D not certain. V was shortened by 5 bases and J by 7 bases, with 12 bases between the two germline ends. CDR1 is MDHEN, CDR2 SYDVKM, per germline. This CDR3 comprises 13 residues. The CDR3 DNA sequence: TGTGCCAGCAGTCGAAGGGCCGGCCAGCCCCAGCATTTT. Protein: CASSRRAGQPQHF.

The rearrangement links TRBV24-1 to TRBJ2-3, with 8 bases fitting TRBD2. V lost 5 bases to trimming and J lost 4 bases; unmatched junction nucleotides: 7. The germline V gene has CDR1 KGHDR and CDR2 SFDVKD. The CDR3 covers 15 residues. CDR3 sequence (DNA): TGTGCCACCAGTGTTAGCGGGGAGGGCGCAGATACGCAGTATTTT. Protein product: CATSVSGEGADTQYF.

This clonotype was seen only a few times. The V call is TRBV6-2 or TRBV6-3, the J call TRBJ1-1, with D unresolved. The CDR3 extends over 15 amino acids. The ends were cut back, 4 bases at V and 0 bases at J, with 12 bases in the middle. Germline CDR1 reads MNHEY; CDR2 reads SVGEGT. CDR3: CASSLLVRMNTEAFF. CDR3 nucleotide sequence: TGTGCCAGCAGTTTACTGGTGCGGATGAACACTGAAGCTTTCTTT.

A few counts support this clonotype. V is TRBV11-2 and J is TRBJ2-1; maybe TRBD2 (5 bases). In germline, CDR1 is SGHAT, CDR2 FQNNGV. CDR3 length equals 16 residues. V lost 5 bases and J 0 bases, leaving 14 bases between the germline ends. In DNA form, the CDR3 reads TGTGCCAGCAGCAAAGAGGTAGCGTTCTCCTACAATGAGCAGTTCTTC. Protein: CASSKEVAFSYNEQFF. Supplemented by reference TRBV11-2 and TRBJ2-1, the full variable domain reads EAGVAQSPRYKIIEKRQSVAFWCNPISGHATLYWYQQILGQGPKLLIQFQNNGVVDDSQLPKDRFSAERLKGVDSTLKIQPAKLEDSAVYLCASSKEVAFSYNEQFFGPGTRLTVL.

This clonotype was seen only a few times. The rearrangement joins TRBV6-6 to TRBJ2-1; the D gene is possibly TRBD2 (7 bases). Germline assignment: CDR1 MNHNY and CDR2 SVGAGI (reference sequence). V shed 6 bases and J shed 9 bases, with 18 bases lying between them. The length of the CDR3 is 14 residues. The CDR3 protein is CASSRGGGATEQFF. The CDR3 DNA reads TGTGCCAGCAGCCGAGGGGGAGGGGCTACTGAGCAGTTCTTC.

V and J are TRBV10-3 and TRBJ2-6; D remains ambiguous. The CDR3 contains 13 residues. CDR1 and CDR2 (germline): ENHRY, SYGVKD. This CDR3 is CASREPGANVLTF. The CDR3 nucleotides read TGTGCTAGCCGAGAACCTGGGGCCAACGTCCTGACTTTC.

This clonotype was observed a handful of times. V gene TRBV24-1 combines with J gene TRBJ2-2, with D uncertain. Germline V gives CDR1 KGHDR, CDR2 SFDVKD. The CDR3 contains 12 residues. Trimming pared 1 base from V and 6 bases from J, leaving 2 bases between. The CDR3 loop is CATSDLPGELFF. In DNA form, the CDR3 reads TGTGCCACCAGTGATTTACCCGGGGAGCTGTTTTTT.

This chain joins TRBV15 and TRBJ1-2; tentative D call: TRBD1 (5 bases). Germline V gives CDR1 LNHNV, CDR2 YYDKDF (reference sequence). Trimming shortened V by 3 bases and J by 4 bases, and 15 bases separated the two germline ends. This CDR3 spans 15 amino acids. CDR3 protein: CATSRSSGGTYGYTF. The CDR3 DNA is TGTGCCACCAGCAGGTCGTCTGGGGGGACCTATGGCTACACCTTC.